These 5 T cell receptor beta chains came from one sample sequenced in a study of shared clonotypes between healthy human individuals. Using immunoSEQ multiplex PCR, the repertoire was profiled, and TCRdb retains in-frame clones only, with some absent. The sample shows approximately 1.5 million clones, about 98.5% of them seen only once. The specimen was naive CD4+ T cells sorted from blood. Described subset: CD45RA+ positively selected. The receptor set was obtained from a man aged 30 to 39 in good health.

V and J are TRBV21-1 and TRBJ2-7. TRBV21-1 is annotated as a pseudogene. This CDR3 region has 14 residues. CDR3 nucleotides: TGTGCCAGCACCCACCTCTGGTCCTCCTACGAGCAGTACTTC. It encodes CASTHLWSSYEQYF.

This clone showed up just once. This same CDR3 is encoded by further DNA sequences in the sample. V usage is TRBV9 and J usage is TRBJ1-2; 7 positions match TRBD1. Looked up from germline, CDR1 is SGDLS and CDR2 is YYNGEE. V was clipped by 2 bases and J by 0 bases; unmatched bases: 4. The CDR3 length is 15 residues. Here the CDR3 DNA reads TGTGCCAGCAGCGTGGGGACAGTCGCTAACTATGGCTACACCTTC. Translation gives CASSVGTVANYGYTF.

Worth noting for this clone: The sample contains more than one DNA sequence encoding this CDR3. DNA for the CDR3: TGTGCCAGCAGCTCCCAGGAGACCCAGTACTTC. Its protein product is CASSSQETQYF. The gene calls are TRBV7-2 and TRBJ2-5, with unresolved D. Germline CDR1 and CDR2: SGHTA and FQGNSA. Trimming shortened V by 4 bases and J by 5 bases, and 5 bases separated the two germline ends. The CDR3 has 11 residues. Filled out from reference TRBV7-2 and TRBJ2-5, the complete variable domain reads GAGVSQSPSNKVTEKGKDVELRCDPISGHTALYWYRQSLGQGLEFLIYFQGNSAPDKSGLPSDRFSAERTGGSVSTLTIQRTQQEDSAVYLCASSSQETQYFGPGTRLLVL.

In its sample, this clone was seen once. The chain carries TRBV25-1 and TRBJ1-3, with 7 positions matching TRBD1. This CDR3 comprises 16 residues. Per germline, CDR1 MGHDK and CDR2 SYGVNS. The ends lost 6 bases at V and 0 bases at J; junction bases unmatched: 8. The CDR3 sequence is CASSRGGDSSGNTIYF. In DNA form, the CDR3 reads TGTGCCAGCAGCAGGGGGGGGGACAGCTCTGGAAACACCATATATTTT.

This clone was picked up a small number of times. The V and J genes are TRBV4-1 and TRBJ1-1; D is possibly TRBD1 (5 bases). Trimming took off 4 bases at V and 0 bases at J, with 12 bases between the two ends. CDR1 MGHRA and CDR2 YSYEKL come from the germline V gene. The CDR3 is made up of 15 amino acids. Here the CDR3 reads CASSRSLGVNTEAFF. DNA of the CDR3: TGCGCCAGCAGCCGCAGCTTGGGGGTGAACACTGAAGCTTTCTTT.